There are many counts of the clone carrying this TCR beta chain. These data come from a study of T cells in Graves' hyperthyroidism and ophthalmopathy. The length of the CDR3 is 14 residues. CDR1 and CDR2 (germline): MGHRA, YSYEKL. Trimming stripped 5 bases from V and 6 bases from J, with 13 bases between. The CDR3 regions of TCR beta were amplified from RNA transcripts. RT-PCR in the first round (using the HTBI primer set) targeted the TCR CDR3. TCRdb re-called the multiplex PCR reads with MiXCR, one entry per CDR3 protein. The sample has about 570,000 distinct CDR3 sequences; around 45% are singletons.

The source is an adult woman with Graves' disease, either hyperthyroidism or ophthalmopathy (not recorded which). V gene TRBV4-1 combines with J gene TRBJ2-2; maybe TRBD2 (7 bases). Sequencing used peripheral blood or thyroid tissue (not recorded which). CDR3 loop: CASSYREGAGELFF. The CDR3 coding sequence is TGCGCCAGCAGCTACAGGGAGGGGGCCGGGGAGCTGTTTTTT.